Included here is one T cell receptor beta chain sequence, with context. Regarding treatment: oral pan-JAK inhibitor, 5-10 mg twice daily. This entry belongs to a study of CD8+ T cells in alopecia areata. Extraction of RNA preceded its reverse transcription into cDNA, which served as the sequencing template. Profiling relied on immunoSEQ multiplex PCR, and the TCRdb table lists in-frame clones only, not all of them. There are about 190,000 clones in the sample; 45% to 65% occur only once, and roughly 0.67% lies in the top ten. The source is a human donor with alopecia areata. The sequencing used CD4+ T cells sorted from blood, collected at week 4, from a patient treated with tofacitinib.

The CDR3 region is CASSSQDRTGELFF. The CDR3 bases are TGCGCCAGCAGCTCTCAGGACCGGACCGGGGAGCTGTTTTTT. This chain joins TRBV4-3 and TRBJ2-2; D is ambiguous. The V end lost 5 bases, the J end lost 5 bases, and 12 bases lay between the germline ends. CDR1 LGHNA and CDR2 YSLEER come from the germline V gene. The CDR3 sequence is 14 residues long.